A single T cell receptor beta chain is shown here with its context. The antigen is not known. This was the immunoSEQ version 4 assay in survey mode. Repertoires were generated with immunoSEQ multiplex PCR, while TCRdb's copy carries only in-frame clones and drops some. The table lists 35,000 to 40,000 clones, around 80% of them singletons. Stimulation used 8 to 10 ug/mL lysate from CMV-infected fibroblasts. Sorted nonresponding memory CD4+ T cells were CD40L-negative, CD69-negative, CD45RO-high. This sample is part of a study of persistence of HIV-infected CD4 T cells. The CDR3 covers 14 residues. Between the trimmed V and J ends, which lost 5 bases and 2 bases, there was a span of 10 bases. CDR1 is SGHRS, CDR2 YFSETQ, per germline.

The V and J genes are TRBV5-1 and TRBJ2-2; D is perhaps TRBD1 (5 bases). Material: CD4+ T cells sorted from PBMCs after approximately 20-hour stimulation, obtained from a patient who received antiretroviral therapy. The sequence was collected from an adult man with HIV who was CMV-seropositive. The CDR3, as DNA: TGCGCCAGCAGTTTAGACAGAAACACCGGGGAGCTGTTTTTT. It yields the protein CASSLDRNTGELFF.